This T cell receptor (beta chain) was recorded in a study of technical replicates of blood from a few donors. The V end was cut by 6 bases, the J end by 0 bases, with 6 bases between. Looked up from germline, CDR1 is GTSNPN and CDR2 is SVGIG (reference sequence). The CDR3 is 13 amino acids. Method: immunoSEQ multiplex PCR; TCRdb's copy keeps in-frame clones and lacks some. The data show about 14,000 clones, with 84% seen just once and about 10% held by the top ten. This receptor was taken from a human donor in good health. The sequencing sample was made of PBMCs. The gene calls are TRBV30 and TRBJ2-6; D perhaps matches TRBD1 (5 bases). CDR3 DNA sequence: TGTGCCTGTGACAGCTCTGGGGCCAACGTCCTGACTTTC. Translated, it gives CACDSSGANVLTF.